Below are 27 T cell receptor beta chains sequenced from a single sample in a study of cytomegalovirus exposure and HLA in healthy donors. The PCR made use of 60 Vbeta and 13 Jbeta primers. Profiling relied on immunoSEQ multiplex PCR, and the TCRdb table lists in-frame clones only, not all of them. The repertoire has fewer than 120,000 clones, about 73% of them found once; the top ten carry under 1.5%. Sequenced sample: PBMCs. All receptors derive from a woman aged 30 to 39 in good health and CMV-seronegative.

The CDR3 coding sequence is TGTGCCAGCAGCGTAGACGCGACTCCAGATACGCAGTATTTT. It encodes CASSVDATPDTQYF. The chain uses TRBV9 and TRBJ2-3; D not resolved. The V end was cut by 0 bases, the J end by 4 bases, with 9 bases between. This CDR3 is 14 amino acids long. Germline-derived CDR1 and CDR2 are SGDLS and YYNGEE. Filled out from reference TRBV9 and TRBJ2-3, the complete variable domain reads DSGVTQTPKHLITATGQRVTLRCSPRSGDLSVYWYQQSLDQGLQFLIQYYNGEERAKGNILERFSAQQFPDLHSELNLSSLELGDSALYFCASSVDATPDTQYFGPGTRLTVL.

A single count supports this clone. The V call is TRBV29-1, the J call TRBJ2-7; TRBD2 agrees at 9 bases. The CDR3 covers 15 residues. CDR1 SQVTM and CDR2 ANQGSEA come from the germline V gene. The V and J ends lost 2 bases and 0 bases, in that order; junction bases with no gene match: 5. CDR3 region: CSVEKTSGSSYEQYF. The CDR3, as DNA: TGCAGCGTTGAAAAGACTAGCGGAAGCTCCTACGAGCAGTACTTC.

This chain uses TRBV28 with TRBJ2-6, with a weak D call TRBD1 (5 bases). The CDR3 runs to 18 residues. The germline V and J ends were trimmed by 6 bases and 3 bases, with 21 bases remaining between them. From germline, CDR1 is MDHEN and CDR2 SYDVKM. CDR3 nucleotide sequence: TGTGCCAGCAGCTTAGGCGAACTCAGGGATCATGGGGCCAACGTCCTGACTTTC. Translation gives CASSLGELRDHGANVLTF.

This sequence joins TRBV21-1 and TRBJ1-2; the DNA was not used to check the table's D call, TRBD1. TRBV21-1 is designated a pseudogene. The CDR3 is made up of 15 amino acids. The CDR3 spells CASSNPGQGANGYTF. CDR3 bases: TGTGCCAGCAGCAATCCGGGACAGGGGGCCAATGGCTACACCTTC.

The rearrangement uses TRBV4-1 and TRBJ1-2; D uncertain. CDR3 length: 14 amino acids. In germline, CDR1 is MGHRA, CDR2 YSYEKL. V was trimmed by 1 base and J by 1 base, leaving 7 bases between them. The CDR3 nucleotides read TGCGCCAGCAGCCAAGTCCAGATTAACTATGGCTACACCTTC. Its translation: CASSQVQINYGYTF.

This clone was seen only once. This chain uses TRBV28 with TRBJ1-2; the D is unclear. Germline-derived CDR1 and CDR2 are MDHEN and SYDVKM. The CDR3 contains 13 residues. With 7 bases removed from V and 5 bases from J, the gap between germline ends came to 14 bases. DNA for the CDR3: TGTGCCAGCACCGTGACAAGTCTTTATGGCTACACCTTC. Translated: CASTVTSLYGYTF.

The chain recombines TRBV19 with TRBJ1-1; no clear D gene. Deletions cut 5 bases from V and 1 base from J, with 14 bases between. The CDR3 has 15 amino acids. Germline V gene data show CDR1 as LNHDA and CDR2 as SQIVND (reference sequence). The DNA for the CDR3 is TGTGCCAGTAGTGAGGGATTACTGGGGAACACTGAAGCTTTCTTT. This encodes CASSEGLLGNTEAFF.

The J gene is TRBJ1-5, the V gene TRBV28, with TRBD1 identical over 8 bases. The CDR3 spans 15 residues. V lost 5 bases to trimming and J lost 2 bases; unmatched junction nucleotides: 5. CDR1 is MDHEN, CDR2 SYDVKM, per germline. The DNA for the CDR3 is TGTGCCAGCAGTGCAGGGGGCGGGGGCAATCAGCCCCAGCATTTT. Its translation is CASSAGGGGNQPQHF.

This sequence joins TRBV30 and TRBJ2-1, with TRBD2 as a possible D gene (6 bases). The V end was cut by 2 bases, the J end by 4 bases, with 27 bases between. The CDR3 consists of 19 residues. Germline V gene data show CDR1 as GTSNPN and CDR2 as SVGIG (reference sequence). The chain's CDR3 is CAWSTSIPKVLAAYNEQFF. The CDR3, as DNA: TGTGCCTGGAGTACTTCAATACCCAAAGTATTAGCGGCTTACAATGAGCAGTTCTTC.

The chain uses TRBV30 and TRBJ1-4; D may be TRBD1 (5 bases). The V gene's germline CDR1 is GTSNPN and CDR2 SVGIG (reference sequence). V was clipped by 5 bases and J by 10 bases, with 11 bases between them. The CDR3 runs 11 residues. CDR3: CAWGGVGKLFF. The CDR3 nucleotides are TGTGCCTGGGGGGGGGTAGGAAAACTGTTTTTT.

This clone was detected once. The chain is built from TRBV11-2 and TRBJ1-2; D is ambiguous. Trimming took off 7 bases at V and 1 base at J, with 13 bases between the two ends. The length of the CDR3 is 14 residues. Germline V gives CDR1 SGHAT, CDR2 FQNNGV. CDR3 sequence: CASTPLGFNYGYTF. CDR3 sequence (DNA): TGTGCCAGCACCCCCCTAGGTTTTAACTATGGCTACACCTTC.

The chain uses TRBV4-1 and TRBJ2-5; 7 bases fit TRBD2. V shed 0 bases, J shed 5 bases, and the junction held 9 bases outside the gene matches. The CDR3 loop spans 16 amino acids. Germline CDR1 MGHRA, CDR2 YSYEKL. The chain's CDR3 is CASSQDPSGGGETQYF. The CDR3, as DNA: TGCGCCAGCAGCCAAGATCCTAGCGGCGGAGGGGAGACCCAGTACTTC.

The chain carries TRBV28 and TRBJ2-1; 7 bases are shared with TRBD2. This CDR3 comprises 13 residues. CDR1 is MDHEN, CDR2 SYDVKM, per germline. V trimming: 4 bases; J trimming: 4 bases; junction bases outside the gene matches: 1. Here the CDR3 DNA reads TGTGCCAGCAGTTGGACTAGTTACAATGAGCAGTTCTTC. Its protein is CASSWTSYNEQFF.

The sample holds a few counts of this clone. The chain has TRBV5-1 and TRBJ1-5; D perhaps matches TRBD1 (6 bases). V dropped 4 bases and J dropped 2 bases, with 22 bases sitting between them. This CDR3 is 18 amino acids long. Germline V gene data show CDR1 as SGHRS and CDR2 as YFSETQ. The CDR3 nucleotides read TGCGCCAGCAGCGAACCGGTCCTAGGTGGGGGCGGCAATCAGCCCCAGCATTTT. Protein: CASSEPVLGGGGNQPQHF.

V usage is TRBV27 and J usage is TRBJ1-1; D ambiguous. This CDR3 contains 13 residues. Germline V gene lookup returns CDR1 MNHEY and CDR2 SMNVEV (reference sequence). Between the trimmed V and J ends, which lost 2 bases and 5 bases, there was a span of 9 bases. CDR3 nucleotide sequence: TGTGCCAGCAGTTTAGGAGTTGGTACTGAAGCTTTCTTT. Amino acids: CASSLGVGTEAFF.

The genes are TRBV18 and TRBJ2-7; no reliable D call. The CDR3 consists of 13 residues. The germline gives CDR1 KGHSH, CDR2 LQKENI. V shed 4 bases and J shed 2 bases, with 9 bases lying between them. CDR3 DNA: TGTGCCAGCTCACTCCAGGAAACCTACGAGCAGTACTTC. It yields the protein CASSLQETYEQYF.

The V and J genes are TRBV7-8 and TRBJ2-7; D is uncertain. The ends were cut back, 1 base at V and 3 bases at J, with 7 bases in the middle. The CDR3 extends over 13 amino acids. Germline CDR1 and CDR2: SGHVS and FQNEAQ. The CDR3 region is CASSLGQDYEQYF. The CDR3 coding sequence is TGTGCCAGCAGCTTAGGCCAGGACTACGAGCAGTACTTC.

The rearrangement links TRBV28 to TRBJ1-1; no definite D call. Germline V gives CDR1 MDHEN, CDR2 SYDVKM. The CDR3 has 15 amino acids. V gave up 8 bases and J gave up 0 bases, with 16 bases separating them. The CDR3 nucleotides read TGTGCCAGCCAGTGGGGTTTCGGGATGAACACTGAAGCTTTCTTT. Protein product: CASQWGFGMNTEAFF. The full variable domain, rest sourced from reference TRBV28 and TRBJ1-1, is DVKVTQSSRYLVKRTGEKVFLECVQDMDHENMFWYRQDPGLGLRLIYFSYDVKMKEKGDIPEGYSVSREKKERFSLILESASTNQTSMYLCASQWGFGMNTEAFFGQGTRLTVV.

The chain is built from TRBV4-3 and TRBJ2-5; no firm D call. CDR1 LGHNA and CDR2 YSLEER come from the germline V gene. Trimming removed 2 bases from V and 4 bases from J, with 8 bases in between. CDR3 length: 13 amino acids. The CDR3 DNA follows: TGCGCCAGCAGCCAAAACTACGCAGAGACCCAGTACTTC. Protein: CASSQNYAETQYF.

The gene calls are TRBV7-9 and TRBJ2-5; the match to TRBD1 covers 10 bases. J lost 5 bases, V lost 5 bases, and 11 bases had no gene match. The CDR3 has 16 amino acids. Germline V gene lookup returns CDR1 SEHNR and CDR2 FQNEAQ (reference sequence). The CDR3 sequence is CASSDPADRGLETQYF. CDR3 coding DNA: TGTGCCAGCAGCGACCCGGCCGACAGGGGGCTGGAGACCCAGTACTTC.

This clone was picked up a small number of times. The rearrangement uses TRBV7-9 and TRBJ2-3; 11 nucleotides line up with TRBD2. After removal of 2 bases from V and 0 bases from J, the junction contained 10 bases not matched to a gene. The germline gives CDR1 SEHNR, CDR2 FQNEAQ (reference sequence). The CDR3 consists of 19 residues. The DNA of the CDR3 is TGTGCCAGCAGCTTACGGGGGCTAGCGGGGGGTGCTAGCACAGATACGCAGTATTTT. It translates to CASSLRGLAGGASTDTQYF.

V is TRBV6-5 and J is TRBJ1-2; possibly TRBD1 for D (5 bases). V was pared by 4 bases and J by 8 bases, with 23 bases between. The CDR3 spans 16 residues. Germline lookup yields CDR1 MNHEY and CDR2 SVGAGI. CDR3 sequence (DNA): TGTGCCAGCAGTTCCCTCAGCGGCGGGGCTGGGGGAGGCTACACCTTC. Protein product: CASSSLSGGAGGGYTF.

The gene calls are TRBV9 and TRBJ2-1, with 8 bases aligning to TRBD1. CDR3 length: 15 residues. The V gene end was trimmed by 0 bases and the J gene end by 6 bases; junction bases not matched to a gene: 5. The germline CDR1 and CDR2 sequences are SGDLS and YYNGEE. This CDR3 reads CASSVGQGAINEQFF. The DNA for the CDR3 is TGTGCCAGCAGCGTAGGCCAGGGGGCCATCAATGAGCAGTTCTTC.

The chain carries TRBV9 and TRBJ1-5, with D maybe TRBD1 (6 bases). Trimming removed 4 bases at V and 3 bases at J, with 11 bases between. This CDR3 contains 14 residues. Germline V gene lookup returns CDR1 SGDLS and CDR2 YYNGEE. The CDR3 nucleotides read TGTGCCAGCAGCTTTACAGGGACCAATCAGCCCCAGCATTTT. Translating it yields CASSFTGTNQPQHF.

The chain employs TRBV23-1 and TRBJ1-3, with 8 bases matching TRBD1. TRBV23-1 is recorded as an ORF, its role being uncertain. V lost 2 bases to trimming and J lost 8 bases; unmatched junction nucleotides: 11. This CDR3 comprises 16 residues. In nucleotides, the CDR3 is TGCGCCAGCAGTCAACCAGGGACAGGTGAGGGAGACACCATATATTTT. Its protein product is CASSQPGTGEGDTIYF.

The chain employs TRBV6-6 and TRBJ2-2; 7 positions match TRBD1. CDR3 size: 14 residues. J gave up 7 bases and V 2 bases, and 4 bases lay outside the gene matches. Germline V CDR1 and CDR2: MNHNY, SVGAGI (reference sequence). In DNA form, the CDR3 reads TGTGCCAGCAGTTACGACAGGGCCGTCGGGGAGCTGTTTTTT. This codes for CASSYDRAVGELFF.

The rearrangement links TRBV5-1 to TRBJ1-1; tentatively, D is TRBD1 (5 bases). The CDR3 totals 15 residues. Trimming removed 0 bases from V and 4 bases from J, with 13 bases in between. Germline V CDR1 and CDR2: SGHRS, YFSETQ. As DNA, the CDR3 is TGCGCCAGCAGCTTGGATGGACAAGCCGGCACTGAAGCTTTCTTT. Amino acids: CASSLDGQAGTEAFF.